This T cell receptor beta chain was found in a study of T cell clonotyping in hematopoietic cell transplantation. Repertoires were generated with immunoSEQ multiplex PCR, while TCRdb's copy carries only in-frame clones and drops some. There are roughly 9,300 clones in the sample; approximately 55% occur only once, and under 15% lies in the top ten. With V trimmed by 4 bases and J by 10 bases, 11 bases remained unmatched. CDR1 and CDR2 (germline): SQVTM, ANQGSEA. The CDR3 has 14 residues. This clonotype originated in a female patient in her fifties who had an allogeneic stem cell transplant from an unrelated donor, so the T cells may come from the graft donor. Some clones in this sample may be carry-over from other donors' samples. This sample comprised peripheral blood mononuclear cells, obtained 100 days after allogeneic stem cell transplant. This rearrangement joins TRBV29-1 to TRBJ2-1; 9 bases agree with TRBD1. This CDR3 is CSVVSGQGFGEQFF. CDR3 sequence (DNA): TGCAGCGTTGTTTCGGGACAGGGTTTTGGGGAGCAGTTCTTC.